This T cell receptor (beta chain) was retrieved from a study of T cells after yellow fever vaccination. This clonotype was seen many times. J lost 6 bases, V lost 4 bases, and 11 bases had no gene match. CDR3 size: 16 residues. From the 5' RACE reads, TCRdb called clonotypes with MiXCR, one entry per CDR3 protein. The sample records about 320,000 distinct CDR3 sequences, approximately 4.5% being singletons. The input for sequencing was PBMCs, taken 15 days after the yellow fever booster vaccination. The sequence was obtained from a man between 18 and 29 years old who received the YFV17D yellow fever vaccine. The rearrangement links TRBV12-3 or TRBV12-4 to TRBJ2-2, with 7 bases that match TRBD1. In DNA form, the CDR3 reads TGTGCCAGCAGTTATACCGGGACAGAAGGCTCCGGGGAGCTGTTTTTT. This encodes CASSYTGTEGSGELFF.